This T cell receptor (beta chain) appears in the sequencing data of a study of cytomegalovirus exposure and HLA in healthy donors. The overall study: Clustering assigned about 80% of the roughly 430 genotyped donors to the Caucasian-associated ancestry cluster.

Comment on this clone: Its matching antigen is unknown.

Study results and limitations: Later work found most CMV-associated TCR beta chains apparently HLA-restricted.

Primers included in the PCR were 60 Vbeta and 13 Jbeta primers. Profiled with immunoSEQ multiplex PCR; TCRdb holds only in-frame clones, not every one. Altogether some 160,000 clones are present, approximately 80% being singletons, with the ten largest covering approximately 4.2%. Per germline, CDR1 MDHEN and CDR2 SYDVKM. The CDR3 sequence is 13 residues long. The V end lost 8 bases, the J end lost 0 bases, and 10 bases lay between the germline ends. Sequencing used PBMCs. The clonotype comes from a woman in her thirties or forties in good health and CMV-seropositive. The chain uses TRBV28 and TRBJ1-1; weak D call: TRBD1 (6 bases). CDR3 coding DNA: TGTGCCAGCGAGGGACATATGAACACTGAAGCTTTCTTT. Its translation is CASEGHMNTEAFF.